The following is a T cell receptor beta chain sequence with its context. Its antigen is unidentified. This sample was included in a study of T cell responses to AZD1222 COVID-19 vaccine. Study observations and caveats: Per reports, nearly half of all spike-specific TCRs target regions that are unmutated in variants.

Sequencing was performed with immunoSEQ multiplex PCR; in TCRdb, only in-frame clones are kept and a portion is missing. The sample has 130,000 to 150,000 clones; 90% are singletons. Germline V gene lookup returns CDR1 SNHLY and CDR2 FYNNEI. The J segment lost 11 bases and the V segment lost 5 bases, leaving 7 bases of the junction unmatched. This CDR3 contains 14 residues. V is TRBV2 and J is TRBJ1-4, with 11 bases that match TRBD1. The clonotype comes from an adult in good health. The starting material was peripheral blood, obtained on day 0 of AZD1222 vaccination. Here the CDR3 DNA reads TGTGCCAGCAGTTATTTTCGGGACAGGGGGAAACTGTTTTTT. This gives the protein CASSYFRDRGKLFF.